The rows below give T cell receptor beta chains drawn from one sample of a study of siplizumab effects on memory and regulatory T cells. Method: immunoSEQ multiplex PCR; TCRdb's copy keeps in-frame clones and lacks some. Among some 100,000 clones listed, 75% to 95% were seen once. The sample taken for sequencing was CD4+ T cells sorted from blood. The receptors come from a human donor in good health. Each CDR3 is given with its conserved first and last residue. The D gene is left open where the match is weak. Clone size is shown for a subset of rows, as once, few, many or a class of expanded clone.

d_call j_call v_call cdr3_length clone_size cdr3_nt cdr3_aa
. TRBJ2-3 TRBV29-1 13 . TGCAGCGTTGACTGGGGGGCGGGAGATACGCAGTATTTT CSVDWGAGDTQYF
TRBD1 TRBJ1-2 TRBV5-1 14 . TGCGCCAGCAGCTGGCCGACAGGGGACTATGGCTACACCTTC CASSWPTGDYGYTF
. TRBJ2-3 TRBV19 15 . TGTGCCAGTAGTCCGAGGACTGGAATACCAGATACGCAGTATTTT CASSPRTGIPDTQYF
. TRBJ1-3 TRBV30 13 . TGTGCCTGGAGTAATCAGGGAGGAAACACCATATATTTT CAWSNQGGNTIYF
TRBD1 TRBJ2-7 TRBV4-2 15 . TGTGCCAGCAGCCAACCGGGACAGGGGAACAACGAGCAGTACTTC CASSQPGQGNNEQYF
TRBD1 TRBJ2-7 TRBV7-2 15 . TGTGCCAGCAGCGTAAGCCGGGACAGCTCCTACGAGCAGTACTTC CASSVSRDSSYEQYF
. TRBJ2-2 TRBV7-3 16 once TGTGCCAGCAGCTCTAGAGGCGGGACCCCCAGGGGGGAGCTGTTTTTT CASSSRGGTPRGELFF
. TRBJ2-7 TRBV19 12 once TGTGCCACAAAGAATAGGAGCGGCGAGCAGTACTTC CATKNRSGEQYF
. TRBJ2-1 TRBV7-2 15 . TGTGCCAGCAGCTTAAGTCCCGGACCAAACAATGAGCAGTTCTTC CASSLSPGPNNEQFF
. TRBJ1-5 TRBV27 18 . TGTGCCAGCAGGGCATCTTCGGGCAGGTCGTATAGCAATCAGCCCCAGCATTTT CASRASSGRSYSNQPQHF
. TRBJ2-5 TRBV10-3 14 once TGTGCCATCAGTGAGGGACCGGGCGCGGGGCCCCAGTACTTC CAISEGPGAGPQYF
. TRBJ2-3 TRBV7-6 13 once TGTGCCAGCAGCTTAGCGGGGAGAGATACGCAGTATTTT CASSLAGRDTQYF
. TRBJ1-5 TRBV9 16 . TGTGCCAGCAGCGCCGACGATCCTAATAGCAATCAGCCCCAGCATTTT CASSADDPNSNQPQHF
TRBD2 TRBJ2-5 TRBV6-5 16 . TGTGCCAGCAGTTACTCGTCTGCGGGGGGGCGAGAGACCCAGTACTTC CASSYSSAGGRETQYF
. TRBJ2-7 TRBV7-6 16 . TGTGCCAGCAGCTTAGCGTATGTGGGGGCGGCCTACGAGCAGTACTTC CASSLAYVGAAYEQYF
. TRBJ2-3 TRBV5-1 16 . TGCGCCAGCAGCTTGGCCCAGTCCGCTAGCACAGATACGCAGTATTTT CASSLAQSASTDTQYF
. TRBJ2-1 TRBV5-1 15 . TGCGCCAGCAGCTTGGATCAGGCATCCTACAATGAGCAGTTCTTC CASSLDQASYNEQFF
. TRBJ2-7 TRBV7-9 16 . TGTGCCAGCAGCTACTTATCGACTGGGTCCTCCTACGAGCAGTACTTC CASSYLSTGSSYEQYF
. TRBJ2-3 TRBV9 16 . TGTGCCAGCAGCACACCTAGGGGGGCGTTCACAGATACGCAGTATTTT CASSTPRGAFTDTQYF
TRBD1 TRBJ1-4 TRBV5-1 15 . TGCGCCAGCAGCTTGGATGTGACAGGGCGTGGAAAACTGTTTTTT CASSLDVTGRGKLFF
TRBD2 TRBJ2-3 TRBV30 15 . TGTGCCTGGCTCCCCCCGGGACTAGCATCAGATACGCAGTATTTT CAWLPPGLASDTQYF
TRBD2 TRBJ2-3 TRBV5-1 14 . TGCGCCAGCAGCAAGATAGCGGGGGAAGATACGCAGTATTTT CASSKIAGEDTQYF
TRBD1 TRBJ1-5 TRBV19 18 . TGTGCCAGTAGTATCTCCAGGGGGGCTCAGAACCTCAATCAGCCCCAGCATTTT CASSISRGAQNLNQPQHF
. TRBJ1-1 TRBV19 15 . TGTGCCAGTAGCACCGGATGGAGTTTGAACACTGAAGCTTTCTTT CASSTGWSLNTEAFF
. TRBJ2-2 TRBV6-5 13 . TGTGCCAGCAGTTACACTAGGGGCGGGGAGCTGTTTTTT CASSYTRGGELFF
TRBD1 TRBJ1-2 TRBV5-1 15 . TGCGCCAGCAACCAACAGGGGAATACTAACTATGGCTACACCTTC CASNQQGNTNYGYTF
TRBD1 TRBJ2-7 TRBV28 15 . TGTGCCAGCAGTTTATTAAGGCAGGGGGCTTACGAGCAGTACTTC CASSLLRQGAYEQYF
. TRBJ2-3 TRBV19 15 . TGTGCCAGTAGTATAGGGCAGGGCTACACAGATACGCAGTATTTT CASSIGQGYTDTQYF
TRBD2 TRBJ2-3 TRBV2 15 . TGTGCCAGCGGGGGGACTACCTCCGGCACAGATACGCAGTATTTT CASGGTTSGTDTQYF
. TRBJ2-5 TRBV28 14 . TGTGCCAGCAGTCCTGTGGGGGCAGGCGAGACCCAGTACTTC CASSPVGAGETQYF
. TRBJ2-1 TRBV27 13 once TGTGCCAGCAGTTTGGAGTCCGGAACTGAGCAGTTCTTC CASSLESGTEQFF